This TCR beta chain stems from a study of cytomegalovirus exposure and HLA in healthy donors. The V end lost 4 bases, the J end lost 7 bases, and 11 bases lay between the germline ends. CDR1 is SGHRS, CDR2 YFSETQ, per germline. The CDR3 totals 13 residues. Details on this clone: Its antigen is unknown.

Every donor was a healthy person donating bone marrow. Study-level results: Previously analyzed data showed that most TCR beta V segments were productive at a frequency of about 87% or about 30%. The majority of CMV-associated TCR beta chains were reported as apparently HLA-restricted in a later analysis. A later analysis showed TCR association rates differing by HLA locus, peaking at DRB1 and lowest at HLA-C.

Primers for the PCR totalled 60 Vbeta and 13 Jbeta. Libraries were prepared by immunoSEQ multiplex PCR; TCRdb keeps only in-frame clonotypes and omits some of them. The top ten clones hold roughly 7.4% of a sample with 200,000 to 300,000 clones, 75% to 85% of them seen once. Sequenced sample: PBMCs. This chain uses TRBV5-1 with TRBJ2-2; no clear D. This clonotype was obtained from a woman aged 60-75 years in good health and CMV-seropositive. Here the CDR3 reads CASSLNIGGELFF. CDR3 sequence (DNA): TGCGCCAGCAGCCTAAATATTGGCGGGGAGCTGTTTTTT.